The source of this T cell receptor (beta chain) is a study of T cells in Graves' hyperthyroidism and ophthalmopathy (dated by TCRdb to between 2017 and 2020). About the full investigation: Peripheral blood samples were taken at the time of initial diagnosis, prior to any treatment. TCR V-J signatures able to tell the groups apart were searched for in a discovery cohort of 90 to 100 patients, of whom fewer than 45 had Graves' ophthalmopathy and more than 55 had stable Graves' hyperthyroidism. The study also compared thyroid tissue and blood T-cell repertoires from over 5 Graves' hyperthyroidism patients. The 100 discovery patients were randomly divided into training and test sets at a 7:3 ratio. The paper reports TCR Vbeta CDR3 sequencing of some 140 peripheral blood samples: around 45 ophthalmopathy, about 75 hyperthyroidism and 17 progressor patients. Prospective prediction of ophthalmopathy was tested in an independent validation cohort of 18 hyperthyroidism patients and around 16 patients who later progressed to ophthalmopathy. After sampling, hyperthyroidism patients received methimazole starting at 30 mg daily, and ophthalmopathy patients received high-dose intravenous methylprednisolone. What the work shows at the level of the full study, not this receptor alone: Blood samples also contained most of the expanded thyroid clonotypes (frequency above 0.001), which suggests that blood repertoires may reflect thyroid immune responses. Sample size was not statistically predetermined, and blinding of investigators to group allocation was not performed. In validation, the model predicted progression to ophthalmopathy a median of about 5.9 months before onset, with about 64% sensitivity and more than 72% specificity. Ophthalmopathy was separated from stable hyperthyroidism by a 13 V-J signature model, with approximately 86% sensitivity and about 81% specificity obtained in cross-validation and 80%/75% obtained in testing.

TCR beta CDR3 regions were amplified from RNA transcripts. A first-round RT-PCR of the TCR CDR3 used the HTBI primer set with the Qiagen OneStep RT-PCR kit. Libraries were constructed in a second round of multiplex PCR, after which size selection and purification were carried out. Sequencing of the libraries was done on an Illumina HiSeq2000 using paired-end 100 bp reads. Turning to the authors' computational methods: SOAPnuke was used to process the raw data, removing reads that contained adapters or uncalled bases, had a mean Phred below 15, or lacked an exact match to the constant primer or identifier. COPE v1.2.5 was used to merge the high-quality paired reads, and each unique nucleotide sequence was defined as a clonotype. MiTCR v1.1 was used to align the clonotypes against IMGT TRBV, TRBD and TRBJ reference segments. The analysis included only V-J combinations with a frequency above 0.0001, which together covered over 98% of the repertoires. A TCS score was defined as the ratio between F50 (clonal expansion) and ExV (chaos), using BLOSUM62-based TCRdist between CDR3 peptides within each V-J. Welch's t-statistics and random forest reduced 450 to 600 V-J features to 10 to 15, which were used in a naive Bayes classifier (R e1071). TCRdb reprocessing: public reads trimmed at Q25 with fastp, clones called with MiXCR, in-frame beta chains kept. For every CDR3 protein sequence, its rows merge into one entry that carries the most common genes and DNA. The V and J calls were not made by the authors but by TCRdb's processing. In all, the sample holds some 490,000 distinct CDR3 sequences, and 20% to 25% of those were seen once. The ten largest clones represent approximately 54% of the sample.

This clonotype was recorded many times. It has no known antigen specificity. Base quality data are lacking; no much larger clone is found one base away. Ophthalmopathy patients had moderately to severely active disease, with a Clinical Activity Score of 3 or more, a NOSPECS grade of 4 or more, and a disease duration of less than 3 months. Exclusion was applied to patients with uncontrolled infections, other autoimmune diseases, pregnancy or lactation. Diagnoses were established on the basis of clinical symptoms, serum thyroxine and TRAb, thyroid ultrasound, and orbital computed tomography. PBMCs were separated from over 9 ml of fresh peripheral blood using Ficoll-Paque density gradient centrifugation. Total RNA was extracted with Trizol reagent, and quality was checked on an Agilent 2100 Bioanalyzer. The CDR3 covers 14 residues, taking in both the cysteine and the phenylalanine. Of the read, only the CDR3 DNA is kept; its 42 bases are in frame from base 1. V is reduced by 4 bases and J by 1 base, leaving a spacing of 10 bases between them. As encoded in the germline V gene, CDR1 is ENHRY while CDR2 is SYGVKD.

Sequenced: blood. The chain links TRBV10-3 with TRBJ1-1; no D segment can be confidently identified. The clonotype comes from a woman aged 70-85 years with Graves' ophthalmopathy. The DNA sequence is as follows: TGTGCCATCAGTGTGAGACAAACGAACACTGAAGCTTTCTTT. Its coded protein is CAISVRQTNTEAFF.